The clone carrying this TCR beta chain was counted only a few times. Its antigen is still unknown. This record belongs to a study of human T cells and chemical hapten exposure. Findings and caveats of the study: The number of TCRs over 1 in 1000 frequency stayed unchanged after DPC. Every donor had alopecia, and their immune response may therefore differ from healthy people's.

The time point denotes: pre-sensitization, week 0. Treatment meaning: therapeutic diphenylcyclopropenone sensitization with weekly scalp DPC. Every donor had alopecia and was 18 to 70 years old; all were suitable for DPC. Extraction of total RNA was performed on unfractionated whole blood. TCRdb called the RACE reads again in MiXCR, with one record for every CDR3 protein. The table includes around 330,000 distinct CDR3 sequences, approximately 5% detected once. The V end was cut by 0 bases, the J end by 4 bases, with 12 bases between. CDR1 is MNHNY, CDR2 SVGAGI, per germline (reference sequence). The length of the CDR3 is 15 residues.

This chain links TRBV6-6 with TRBJ1-2; the D is unclear. Sequenced material: whole blood, taken in connection with sensitization to the hapten diphenylcyclopropenone (DPC). This TCR was recovered from a young woman with alopecia areata. Some clones in this sample may be carry-over from other donors' samples. The CDR3 region is CASSYSPKETYGYTF. CDR3 coding DNA: TGTGCCAGCAGTTACTCACCAAAGGAGACCTATGGCTACACCTTC.